A single sample is the source of the 15 T cell receptor beta chains below, sequenced in a study of blood T cell repertoires in COVID-19. Assay: immunoSEQ multiplex PCR; the TCRdb copy retains only in-frame clones and omits some. The table shows some 150,000 clones, with 89% occurring only once. What was sequenced was PBMCs or T cells enriched from blood (not recorded which). All receptors derive from a young woman who had recovered from COVID-19.

This rearrangement joins TRBV7-9 to TRBJ2-1, with TRBD2 identical over 7 bases. Trimming took 5 bases from V and 2 from J; bases not matched to a gene: 12. This CDR3 spans 17 amino acids. Per germline, CDR1 SEHNR and CDR2 FQNEAQ (reference sequence). CDR3 in amino acids: CASSLSGLAAPYNEQFF. The CDR3 region has the DNA TGTGCCAGCAGCCTGTCGGGGCTAGCGGCCCCCTACAATGAGCAGTTCTTC.

This clone was observed a handful of times. This chain joins TRBV7-9 and TRBJ2-2, with 11 bases matching TRBD1. The trim removed 5 bases at V and 5 bases at J, leaving 4 bases unmatched. This CDR3 has 15 amino acids. Germline CDR1 is SEHNR and CDR2 is FQNEAQ (reference sequence). CDR3 nucleotide sequence: TGTGCCAGCAGCCAGGACAGGGGGCTTACCGGGGAGCTGTTTTTT. It encodes CASSQDRGLTGELFF.

The chain recombines TRBV30 with TRBJ2-2, with 8 nucleotides matching TRBD2. The CDR3 is 16 residues long. The trim removed 7 bases at V and 8 bases at J, leaving 18 bases unmatched. Germline CDR1 is GTSNPN and CDR2 is SVGIG (reference sequence). The CDR3, as DNA: TGTGCCTACACACTGAGACTAGCGACGAAAGGAGGGGAGCTGTTTTTT. Its translation: CAYTLRLATKGGELFF.

The chain employs TRBV9 and TRBJ2-3; 9 bases line up with TRBD2. The trim removed 3 bases at V and 6 bases at J, leaving 8 bases unmatched. CDR1 and CDR2 from the germline V gene are SGDLS and YYNGEE. This CDR3 region has 15 residues. The CDR3 DNA follows: TGTGCCAGCAGCGGGGCTAGCGGGATGGGGGATACGCAGTATTTT. It encodes CASSGASGMGDTQYF. Full variable domain (outside the CDR3, taken from reference TRBV9 and TRBJ2-3): DSGVTQTPKHLITATGQRVTLRCSPRSGDLSVYWYQQSLDQGLQFLIQYYNGEERAKGNILERFSAQQFPDLHSELNLSSLELGDSALYFCASSGASGMGDTQYFGPGTRLTVL.

The chain uses TRBV28 and TRBJ1-4, with 7 bases identical to TRBD1. With 4 bases clipped from V and 7 bases from J, the junction kept 6 bases outside the gene matches. The CDR3 totals 14 residues. Per germline, CDR1 MDHEN and CDR2 SYDVKM. This chain's CDR3 is CASSSDRDAEKLFF. The CDR3 coding sequence is TGTGCCAGCAGTTCCGACAGGGATGCTGAAAAACTGTTTTTT.

The gene calls are TRBV28 and TRBJ2-2; 7 nucleotides match TRBD1. Germline V gene sequence: CDR1 MDHEN, CDR2 SYDVKM. With 7 bases clipped from V and 2 bases from J, the junction kept 19 bases outside the gene matches. The CDR3 is 19 residues long. CDR3 residues: CASTSRVLRDRANTGELFF. The DNA of the CDR3 is TGTGCCAGCACCTCAAGGGTCTTACGAGACAGGGCTAACACCGGGGAGCTGTTTTTT.

This chain connects TRBV19 to TRBJ2-1; TRBD2 matches at 8 bases. J gave up 9 bases and V 9 bases, and 10 bases lay outside the gene matches. CDR1 LNHDA and CDR2 SQIVND come from the germline V gene (reference sequence). This CDR3 comprises 13 residues. The CDR3 nucleotides read TGTGCCAGCATGGACGGGAGGGCCCTTGAGCAGTTCTTC. Protein: CASMDGRALEQFF.

V is TRBV10-2 and J is TRBJ2-1; D call uncertain. CDR1 is WSHSY and CDR2 is SAAADI in the germline V gene. Trimming took 3 bases from V and 0 from J, leaving 6 bases between them. CDR3 length: 14 residues. CDR3 DNA sequence: TGCGCCAGCAGTGACCCCAGCTCCTACAATGAGCAGTTCTTC. As protein: CASSDPSSYNEQFF.

This clone was counted a few times. V is TRBV3-1 (or the pseudogene TRBV3-2) and J is TRBJ2-6, with 11 nucleotides matching TRBD2. Germline CDR1 reads LGHDT; CDR2 reads YNNKEL (reference sequence). This CDR3 comprises 15 residues. V shed 1 base, J shed 11 bases, and the junction held 4 bases outside the gene matches. As DNA, the CDR3 is TGTGCCAGCAGCCAAGTACTAGCGGGAGTGGACGTCCTGACTTTC. It yields the protein CASSQVLAGVDVLTF.

The chain employs TRBV12-3 or TRBV12-4 and TRBJ1-6; D possibly corresponds to TRBD1 (5 bases). This CDR3 is built from 13 residues. The V and J ends lost 4 bases and 8 bases respectively, with 9 bases between them. This CDR3 reads CASSSSGYSPLHF. For the CDR3, the DNA is TGTGCCAGCAGTTCTTCAGGGTATTCACCCCTCCACTTT.

The chain joins TRBV3-1 (or the pseudogene TRBV3-2) to TRBJ1-1; tentative D call: TRBD1 (6 bases). Germline V gives CDR1 LGHDT, CDR2 YNNKEL (reference sequence). The CDR3 loop spans 18 amino acids. Trimming removed 2 bases at V and 1 base at J, with 20 bases between. CDR3 residues: CASSQRLNWPRGNTEAFF. As DNA, the CDR3 is TGTGCCAGCAGCCAAAGGTTAAACTGGCCCAGGGGGAACACTGAAGCTTTCTTT.

In this sample, this clone turned up a few times. Written as DNA, the CDR3 is TGTGCCAGCTCATCGGGACTAGCGGAAATCTACGAGCAGTACTTC. It encodes CASSSGLAEIYEQYF. This chain uses TRBV18 with TRBJ2-7; 11 bases fit TRBD2. The CDR3 totals 15 residues. J gave up 3 bases and V 5 bases, and 6 bases lay outside the gene matches. Germline loops: CDR1 KGHSH, CDR2 LQKENI.

The rearrangement joins TRBV27 to TRBJ1-1; D remains ambiguous. The CDR3 runs to 14 residues. Per the germline V gene, CDR1 is MNHEY and CDR2 is SMNVEV (reference sequence). V shed 3 bases and J shed 3 bases, with 11 bases lying between them. Here the CDR3 reads CASSLRRWDTEAFF. The CDR3, as DNA: TGTGCCAGCAGTTTGAGGAGATGGGACACTGAAGCTTTCTTT.

V gene TRBV4-2 combines with J gene TRBJ2-7, with TRBD2 identical over 8 bases. V lost 4 bases and J lost 3; bases outside the gene matches: 8. The CDR3 is 15 amino acids. The germline CDR1 and CDR2 sequences are LGHNA and YNFKEQ. The CDR3 bases are TGTGCCAGCAGCCGGGAGCGGGAGTGGGGCTACGAGCAGTACTTC. This gives the protein CASSREREWGYEQYF.

The genes are TRBV11-3 and TRBJ2-3; 12 bases align to TRBD1. The germline CDR1 and CDR2 sequences are SGHNT and YENEEA. The CDR3 covers 15 residues. V lost 5 bases to trimming and J lost 4 bases; unmatched junction nucleotides: 4. The CDR3 protein is CASSRDRGRADTQYF. CDR3 bases: TGTGCCAGCAGCCGGGACAGGGGGCGCGCAGATACGCAGTATTTT.